The 17 T cell receptor beta chains below were found in one sample sequenced in a study of cytomegalovirus exposure and HLA in healthy donors. PCR employed 60 Vbeta and 13 Jbeta primers. The table came from immunoSEQ multiplex PCR; TCRdb's copy has only in-frame clones and leaves some out. The sample records about 72,000 clones, over 50% being singletons. Specimen: PBMCs. These receptors were collected from a man in his forties or fifties in good health and CMV-seropositive.

For the CDR3, the DNA is TGTGCCAGCAGTGAATCTATACAGGGAGGGTGGGCCAAAAACATTCAGTACTTC. Translated: CASSESIQGGWAKNIQYF. The rearrangement joins TRBV6-1 to TRBJ2-4; D is possibly TRBD2 (7 bases). The CDR3 sequence is 18 residues long. V was trimmed by 2 bases and J by 1 base, leaving 18 bases between them. Germline CDR1 and CDR2: MNHNS and SASEGT.

The chain is built from TRBV29-1 and TRBJ2-5; 7 bases agree with TRBD1. TRBJ2-7 matches the DNA end more closely, so the J call is doubtful. The germline CDR1 and CDR2 sequences are SQVTM and ANQGSEA. The CDR3 is 16 residues long. The CDR3 bases are TGCAGCGCCCGGCTCACAGGGGCGATTTATCCCGGCGAGCAGTACTTC. Its translation is CSARLTGAIYPGEQYF.

The J gene is TRBJ2-1, the V gene TRBV29-1; 8 bases match TRBD1. V lost 5 bases to trimming and J lost 1 base; unmatched junction nucleotides: 1. The length of the CDR3 is 13 residues. CDR1 and CDR2 (germline): SQVTM, ANQGSEA. CDR3 region: CSVRTGSYNEQFF. CDR3 nucleotides: TGCAGCGTTAGGACAGGGTCCTACAATGAGCAGTTCTTC.

This clone was recorded a few times. The chain is built from TRBV5-6 and TRBJ1-1; 10 bases are a match to TRBD1. The CDR3 loop spans 15 amino acids. The V gene end was trimmed by 4 bases and the J gene end by 1 base; junction bases not matched to a gene: 4. Germline lookup yields CDR1 SGHDT and CDR2 YYEEEE. CDR3 protein: CASSRWDRGNTEAFF. The DNA for the CDR3 is TGTGCCAGCAGCCGATGGGACAGGGGGAACACTGAAGCTTTCTTT.

V is TRBV2 and J is TRBJ2-6, with TRBD1 matching over 8 bases. CDR3 length equals 16 residues. The J segment lost 0 bases and the V segment lost 3 bases, leaving 1 base of the junction unmatched. Germline V CDR1 and CDR2: SNHLY, FYNNEI. For the CDR3, the DNA is TGTGCCAGCAGTGACACAGGGGGCTCTGGGGCCAACGTCCTGACTTTC. Its translation is CASSDTGGSGANVLTF.

This chain connects TRBV15 to TRBJ1-4; tentatively, D is TRBD1 (5 bases). The V end lost 1 base, the J end lost 6 bases, and 9 bases lay between the germline ends. Germline CDR1 is LNHNV and CDR2 is YYDKDF (reference sequence). The CDR3 runs 14 residues. CDR3 protein: CATSRGGVDEKLFF. The CDR3 DNA is TGTGCCACCAGCAGAGGGGGCGTGGATGAAAAACTGTTTTTT.

The rearrangement uses TRBV5-1 and TRBJ2-5, with D tentatively TRBD2 (7 bases). The CDR3 totals 17 residues. CDR1 and CDR2 from the germline V gene are SGHRS and YFSETQ. V lost 2 bases to trimming and J lost 3 bases, with 20 bases between them. This chain's CDR3 is CASSFGGGTGGKETQYF. In DNA, the CDR3 is TGCGCCAGCAGCTTCGGCGGGGGCACAGGAGGGAAAGAGACCCAGTACTTC. The full variable domain, completed using reference TRBV5-1 and TRBJ2-5, is KAGVTQTPRYLIKTRGQQVTLSCSPISGHRSVSWYQQTPGQGLQFLFEYFSETQRNKGNFPGRFSGRQFSNSRSEMNVSTLELGDSALYLCASSFGGGTGGKETQYFGPGTRLLVL.

This chain connects TRBV28 to TRBJ1-5; no clear D. Trimming removed 8 bases from V and 10 bases from J, with 12 bases in between. This CDR3 is 11 amino acids long. Germline loops: CDR1 MDHEN, CDR2 SYDVKM. The CDR3 reads CASGGRFPQHF. The DNA of the CDR3 is TGTGCCAGCGGAGGGCGTTTCCCCCAGCATTTT.

This chain uses TRBV5-8 with TRBJ2-5, with 7 bases aligning to TRBD2. The CDR3 spans 16 residues. Looked up from germline, CDR1 is SGHTS and CDR2 is YDEGEE. Trimming at V came to 4 bases and at J to 5 bases, leaving 14 bases not matched to a gene. The CDR3 sequence: CASSKKRGVMWETQYF. DNA for the CDR3: TGTGCCAGCAGCAAGAAACGGGGGGTAATGTGGGAGACCCAGTACTTC.

The chain carries TRBV5-1 and TRBJ1-2, with 8 bases fitting TRBD1. The CDR3 contains 16 residues. Per germline, CDR1 SGHRS and CDR2 YFSETQ. V dropped 2 bases and J dropped 3; count of bases not matched to a gene: 9. In nucleotides, the CDR3 is TGCGCCAGCAGCTTTTCAGGGGGCGCGTTGGACTATGGCTACACCTTC. Protein: CASSFSGGALDYGYTF.

The J gene is TRBJ2-3, the V gene TRBV2; TRBD2 matches at 9 bases. In germline, CDR1 is SNHLY, CDR2 FYNNEI. After removal of 3 bases from V and 2 bases from J, the junction contained 9 bases not matched to a gene. The CDR3 is made up of 17 amino acids. CDR3 DNA sequence: TGTGCCAGCAGTGAGATGGGGGCTAGCGGGGTCACAGATACGCAGTATTTT. Residues: CASSEMGASGVTDTQYF.

The chain uses TRBV19 and TRBJ1-1, with D perhaps matching TRBD1 (6 bases). V was clipped by 10 bases and J by 6 bases, with 18 bases between them. Germline V gene data show CDR1 as LNHDA and CDR2 as SQIVND (reference sequence). The CDR3 runs 13 residues. Here the CDR3 reads CATYRRGGAEAFF. Here the CDR3 DNA reads TGTGCCACGTACCGGCGGGGGGGCGCTGAAGCTTTCTTT. The full variable domain, in which reference TRBV19 and TRBJ1-1 provide the parts outside the CDR3, is DGGITQSPKYLFRKEGQNVTLSCEQNLNHDAMYWYRQDPGQGLRLIYYSQIVNDFQKGDIAEGYSVSREKKESFPLTVTSAQKNPTAFYLCATYRRGGAEAFFGQGTRLTVV.

The V gene is TRBV5-6, the J gene TRBJ2-1, with 8 nucleotides matching TRBD2. The germline gives CDR1 SGHDT, CDR2 YYEEEE. This CDR3 is built from 17 residues. J lost 9 bases, V lost 4 bases, and 18 bases had no gene match. The CDR3 region has the DNA TGTGCCAGCAGCCATCCCAACTCAGCGGGGGCATCGGGTGAGCAGTTCTTC. Its translation is CASSHPNSAGASGEQFF.

This clone occurred a few times. The chain has TRBV30 and TRBJ2-2; the match to TRBD2 covers 7 bases. This CDR3 is built from 15 residues. The junction had 10 bases not matched to a gene; V was cut back by 2 bases and J by 7 bases. CDR1 and CDR2 from the germline V gene are GTSNPN and SVGIG (reference sequence). The CDR3 is CAWSPPPSSGGELFF. The CDR3 nucleotides read TGTGCCTGGAGTCCCCCCCCCTCTAGCGGCGGGGAGCTGTTTTTT. Supplemented by reference TRBV30 and TRBJ2-2, the full variable domain reads SQTIHQWPATLVQPVGSPLSLECTVEGTSNPNLYWYRQAAGRGLQLLFYSVGIGQISSEVPQNLSASRPQDRQFILSSKKLLLSDSGFYLCAWSPPPSSGGELFFGEGSRLTVL.

This chain uses TRBV6-5 with TRBJ2-5; D is possibly TRBD1 (5 bases). CDR3 length: 14 residues. Germline lookup yields CDR1 MNHEY and CDR2 SVGAGI. Deletions cut 7 bases from V and 5 bases from J, with 17 bases between. CDR3 in DNA: TGTGCCAGCACAAAGCTGGGGCCCGGGGAGACCCAGTACTTC. It is translated as CASTKLGPGETQYF.

The chain carries TRBV5-1 and TRBJ2-3; the D is unclear. Germline CDR1 reads SGHRS; CDR2 reads YFSETQ. The length of the CDR3 is 15 residues. The V and J ends lost 0 bases and 2 bases respectively, with 10 bases between them. CDR3 DNA sequence: TGCGCCAGCAGCTTGGGGCCGAGGAACACAGATACGCAGTATTTT. Its translation is CASSLGPRNTDTQYF. The complete variable domain, with remaining parts taken from reference TRBV5-1 and TRBJ2-3, reads KAGVTQTPRYLIKTRGQQVTLSCSPISGHRSVSWYQQTPGQGLQFLFEYFSETQRNKGNFPGRFSGRQFSNSRSEMNVSTLELGDSALYLCASSLGPRNTDTQYFGPGTRLTVL.

The chain uses TRBV30 and TRBJ1-1; D is unclear. From germline, CDR1 is GTSNPN and CDR2 SVGIG (reference sequence). Trimming took off 4 bases at V and 1 base at J, with 16 bases between the two ends. CDR3 length: 15 residues. DNA of the CDR3: TGTGCCTGGACCCACACAGCCTTCTGGAACACTGAAGCTTTCTTT. Amino acid sequence: CAWTHTAFWNTEAFF. The entire variable domain, with the rest obtained from reference TRBV30 and TRBJ1-1, is as follows: SQTIHQWPATLVQPVGSPLSLECTVEGTSNPNLYWYRQAAGRGLQLLFYSVGIGQISSEVPQNLSASRPQDRQFILSSKKLLLSDSGFYLCAWTHTAFWNTEAFFGQGTRLTVV.